This T cell receptor beta chain originates from a study of CD8 T cells in ankylosing spondylitis. Quantitative 5'-RACE with molecular barcodes produced the TCR beta libraries. Via MiXCR, TCRdb re-called the 5' RACE reads, giving one row per CDR3 protein. The table shows about 800,000 distinct CDR3 sequences, with approximately 10% occurring only once. The study's findings and limits: Typical of ankylosing spondylitis blood, it appeared, was a TCR beta motif of roughly eight highly homologous variants. Previous work reported some of these motif variants in the synovial fluid and blood of reactive arthritis. Enrichment of disease-linked clones was reportedly significant in matched ankylosing spondylitis synovial fluid. Disease-linked clones had a CD8+ phenotype and relatively low frequency in peripheral blood.

Between the trimmed V and J ends, which lost 5 bases and 1 base, there was a span of 20 bases. CDR3 length: 17 amino acids. Looked up from germline, CDR1 is SGHVS and CDR2 is FQNEAQ. A word on this clonotype: Its specificity is not known.

The clonotype was recovered from a male donor with ankylosing spondylitis. The chain carries TRBV7-8 and TRBJ1-1; the D is unclear. Material for sequencing was blood, either unsorted or a sorted T cell fraction (not recorded which). This chain's CDR3 is CASSPRSSLMQNTEAFF. DNA of the CDR3: TGTGCCAGCAGCCCAAGGTCCAGCCTAATGCAGAACACTGAAGCTTTCTTT.